One sample yielded the 8 T cell receptor beta chains listed below, sequenced in a study of T cell repertoires in cytomegalovirus infection. TCRdb used MiXCR to reprocess the reads, holding one entry per CDR3 protein. Among some 590,000 distinct CDR3 sequences listed, almost 40% were seen once. No cognate antigen is known for these TCRs. This sample comprised cultured PBMCs, obtained from culture after CMV antigen stimulation. Source of these receptors: a human donor in good health (CMV status not recorded). Some clones in this sample may be carry-over from other donors' samples.

This clonotype was detected a few times. The chain uses TRBV10-3 and TRBJ2-5, with TRBD1 as a possible D gene (5 bases). From germline, CDR1 is ENHRY and CDR2 SYGVKD. This CDR3 contains 14 residues. Trimming stripped 0 bases from V and 4 bases from J, with 9 bases between. The CDR3 loop is CAISESVGAETQYF. CDR3 DNA: TGTGCCATCAGTGAGTCAGTAGGGGCAGAGACCCAGTACTTC.

In its sample, this clonotype was seen once. V usage is TRBV7-6 and J usage is TRBJ2-7, with D unclear. Trimming took 1 base from V and 4 from J, leaving 11 bases between them. The CDR3 has 14 amino acids. The germline gives CDR1 SGHVS, CDR2 FNYEAQ. The CDR3 nucleotides read TGTGCCAGCAGCTTAGAGATGGGGATATACGAGCAGTACTTC. Its protein is CASSLEMGIYEQYF.

This clonotype showed up just a few times. This rearrangement joins TRBV4-3 to TRBJ1-2; no clear D. V was clipped by 4 bases and J by 8 bases, with 14 bases between them. There are 13 residues in the CDR3. From germline, CDR1 is LGHNA and CDR2 YSLEER. The CDR3 DNA is TGCGCCAGCAGCCCGCTACTAATGGGAGGCTACACCTTC. Translated, it gives CASSPLLMGGYTF.

This clonotype has only a few counts. The chain uses TRBV5-1 and TRBJ2-5; D possibly matches TRBD1 or TRBD2 (7 bases each). Trimming left V 4 bases short and J 4 bases short, with 17 bases between. Germline loops: CDR1 SGHRS, CDR2 YFSETQ. This CDR3 comprises 15 residues. The CDR3: CASSGPGQRGETQYF. The CDR3, as DNA: TGCGCCAGCAGCGGCCCGGGACAGCGGGGAGAGACCCAGTACTTC.

V and J are TRBV5-1 and TRBJ2-7; D could derive from TRBD1 or TRBD2 (5 bases each). Per the germline V gene, CDR1 is SGHRS and CDR2 is YFSETQ. The CDR3 length is 13 residues. V gave up 4 bases and J gave up 6 bases, with 14 bases separating them. The CDR3 is CASSPGHGGEQYF. As DNA, the CDR3 is TGCGCCAGCAGCCCGGGGCATGGGGGCGAGCAGTACTTC.

The chain couples TRBV11-1 to TRBJ2-7; D is unresolved. CDR1 is SGHAT, CDR2 FQDESV, per germline (reference sequence). With 6 bases removed from V and 11 bases from J, the gap between germline ends came to 14 bases. The CDR3 has 11 amino acids. The CDR3, as DNA: TGTGCCAGCAGTTCGCACGGGCGAGAGTACTTC. It is translated as CASSSHGREYF.

The V call is TRBV10-2, the J call TRBJ2-7; 10 bases match TRBD2. V was pared by 6 bases and J by 3 bases, with 8 bases of the junction left unmatched. Germline V gene lookup returns CDR1 WSHSY and CDR2 SAAADI. There are 15 residues in the CDR3. CDR3 sequence reads: CASRRTSGGFYEQYF. The CDR3 DNA is TGCGCCAGCAGAAGGACTAGCGGCGGGTTCTACGAGCAGTACTTC.

This clonotype was observed a few times. The V and J genes are TRBV6-6 and TRBJ2-5, with 9 positions matching TRBD2. The CDR3 is made up of 16 amino acids. Germline V lookup: CDR1 MNHNY, CDR2 SVGAGI (reference sequence). V was clipped by 3 bases and J by 4 bases; unmatched bases: 9. The CDR3 region is CASSYRASGIPETQYF. As DNA, the CDR3 is TGTGCCAGCAGTTATCGGGCTAGCGGGATACCAGAGACCCAGTACTTC.